The source of this T cell receptor beta chain is a study of blood T cells in healthy people across ages. Using a J-beta primer mix together with a sample-barcoded 5' primer, a second PCR was run for roughly 7 to 12 cycles. Every cDNA was tagged by a template-switch adaptor with 12 random nucleotides. Each CDR3 protein is one row after TCRdb ran MiXCR on the 5' RACE reads. The sample lists about 800,000 distinct CDR3 sequences; 46% were seen once. V lost 5 bases and J 4 bases, leaving 17 bases between the germline ends. CDR1 is MNHEY, CDR2 SVGEGT, per germline. The CDR3 is 15 amino acids. Isolation yielded PBMCs, at least 6.5 million per sample, in every case.

The genes are TRBV6-2 or TRBV6-3 and TRBJ1-2; perhaps TRBD1 as D (5 bases). The receptor was derived from a man aged 80 or over in good health. Sample: blood. The chain's CDR3 is CASSLQRARAYGYTF. The DNA for the CDR3 is TGTGCCAGCAGTCTCCAGCGGGCCAGGGCCTATGGCTACACCTTC.